This entry is about one TCR beta chain. The target of this receptor is not known. The record has no base qualities; no much larger clone is one base away. These data are taken from a study of blood T cell repertoires in COVID-19 (dated by TCRdb to about 2020). In terms of the full investigation: Samples covering the acute and convalescent phases of COVID-19 were provided by collaborators in the United States, Italy and Spain. The material from the prospective study consisted of cDNA or gDNA derived from T cells, B-cell-depleted T cells, or PBMCs. Subjects who had been exposed to COVID-19, were actively infected with it, or had recovered from it provided the deeply sampled blood TCRbeta repertoires that made up the dataset. The repertoires were released in a freely available public database intended as a resource for research on the immune response to SARS-CoV-2. The samples were drawn from the first 160 participants of the ongoing ImmuneRACE study and from over 950 subjects provided by 6 global collaborators. A de-identified subject ID, COVID-19 status, age in years and sex were almost always included in the sample metadata. Where HLA class I and class II types were available, the types were taken from metadata supplied by the sample provider, not from assay-based typing.

The immunoSEQ Assay, a bias-controlled multiplex PCR, was used to amplify TCRbeta CDR3 regions from genomic DNA. The authors' analysis ran thus. The number of nucleated cells in each sample was estimated from the amplification of reference gene primers within the assay. To quantify the absolute abundance of each unique TCRbeta CDR3 rearrangement, sequence reads were collapsed and filtered. For each sample, productive Simpson clonality was calculated by taking the square root of Simpson's diversity index across productive rearrangements. TCRdb took this table from immuneACCESS and kept in-frame rearrangements with V and J called. Such tables lack part of the clones; where checked against another copy, unresolved V genes explain under half of the gap, and the rest is unexplained. V and J calls and clone size come straight from that table; D and trimming were deduced from the DNA. This sample has about 200,000 clones in its table, and approximately 90% of those were observed once. Around 0.84% of the sample rests with the top ten.

Overall study results and their limits: How much clinical and demographic metadata was included differed by source and by participant, and the metadata was provided uncurated.

Its CDR3 holds 18 amino acids, cysteine through phenylalanine. Just the 54-base CDR3 DNA is kept, in frame starting at base 1. Here V drops 1 base and J drops 6 bases, and the junction holds 16 bases not matched to any gene. CDR1 and CDR2 were assigned from the germline V gene as KGHSH and LQKENI. In Seattle, one collaborating source enrolled patients while the infection was active and tracked those patients longitudinally over the course of disease. Collaborating institutions collected whole blood in K2EDTA tubes following their own protocols. For TCRbeta analysis, collaborators shipped samples in one of three forms: frozen whole blood, isolated PBMCs, or DNA extracted from either of those sample types.

The chain was built from TRBV18 and TRBJ1-1; 8 of the junction bases match TRBD1. The sequencing sample was made of peripheral blood. This TCR was recovered from a man aged 60 to 75 with COVID-19, enrolled during active disease. The bases read TGTGCCAGCTCACCACTGTCCCCCGTTGGACAGGGCCGCGCTGAAGCTTTCTTT. It specifies CASSPLSPVGQGRAEAFF.